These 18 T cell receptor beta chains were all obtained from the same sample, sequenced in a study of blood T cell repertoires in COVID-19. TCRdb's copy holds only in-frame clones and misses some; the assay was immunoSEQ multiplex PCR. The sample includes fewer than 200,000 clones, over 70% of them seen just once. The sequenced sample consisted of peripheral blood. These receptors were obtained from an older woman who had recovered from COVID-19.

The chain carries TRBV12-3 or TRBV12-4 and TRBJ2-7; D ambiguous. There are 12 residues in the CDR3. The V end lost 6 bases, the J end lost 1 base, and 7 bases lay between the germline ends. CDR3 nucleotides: TGTGCCAGCAGCCCCGGGTCCTACGAGCAGTACTTC. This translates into CASSPGSYEQYF.

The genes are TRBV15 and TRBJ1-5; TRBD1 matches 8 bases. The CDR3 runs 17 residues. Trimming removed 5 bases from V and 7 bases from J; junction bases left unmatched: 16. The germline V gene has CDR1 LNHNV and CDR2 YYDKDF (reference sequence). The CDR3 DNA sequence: TGTGCCACCAGCCCCTACCGCCGGGGGACAGGTCTACAGCCCCAGCATTTT. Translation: CATSPYRRGTGLQPQHF.

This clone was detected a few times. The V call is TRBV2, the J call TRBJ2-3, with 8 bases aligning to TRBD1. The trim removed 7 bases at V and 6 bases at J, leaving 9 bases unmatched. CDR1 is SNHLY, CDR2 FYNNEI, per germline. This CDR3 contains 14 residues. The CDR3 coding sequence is TGTGCCAGCATCAGGGGGCGCCGAGGGGATACGCAGTATTTT. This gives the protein CASIRGRRGDTQYF.

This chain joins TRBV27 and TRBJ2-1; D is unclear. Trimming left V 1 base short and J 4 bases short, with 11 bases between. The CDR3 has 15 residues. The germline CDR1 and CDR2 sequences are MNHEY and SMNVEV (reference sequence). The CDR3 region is CASSLWASLYNEQFF. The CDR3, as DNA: TGTGCCAGCAGTTTATGGGCTTCCCTATACAATGAGCAGTTCTTC.

The CDR3 here is CASSELATDTQYF. The CDR3 DNA is TGTGCCAGCAGTGAGCTAGCCACAGATACGCAGTATTTT. V and J are TRBV6-1 and TRBJ2-3; weak D call: TRBD2 (5 bases). The V and J ends lost 3 bases and 2 bases respectively, with 6 bases between them. Germline V lookup: CDR1 MNHNS, CDR2 SASEGT. The CDR3 covers 13 residues.

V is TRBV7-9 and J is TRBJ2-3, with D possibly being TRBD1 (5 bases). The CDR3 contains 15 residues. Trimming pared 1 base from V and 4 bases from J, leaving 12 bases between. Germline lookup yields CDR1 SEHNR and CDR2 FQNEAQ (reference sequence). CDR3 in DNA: TGTGCCAGCAGCTTAGTCGGCAGGGTGGCAGATACGCAGTATTTT. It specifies CASSLVGRVADTQYF.

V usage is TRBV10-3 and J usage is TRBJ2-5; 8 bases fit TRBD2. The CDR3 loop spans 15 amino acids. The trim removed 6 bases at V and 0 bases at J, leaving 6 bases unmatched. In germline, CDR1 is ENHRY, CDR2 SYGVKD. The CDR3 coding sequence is TGTGCCATCAGGAGCCGCGGGGGGAACCAAGAGACCCAGTACTTC. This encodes CAIRSRGGNQETQYF.

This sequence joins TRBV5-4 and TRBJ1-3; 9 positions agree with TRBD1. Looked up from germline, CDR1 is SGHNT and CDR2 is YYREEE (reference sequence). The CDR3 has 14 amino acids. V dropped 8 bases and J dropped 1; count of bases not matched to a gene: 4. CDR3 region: CASKTGGSGNTIYF. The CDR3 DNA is TGTGCCAGTAAGACAGGGGGTTCTGGAAACACCATATATTTT.

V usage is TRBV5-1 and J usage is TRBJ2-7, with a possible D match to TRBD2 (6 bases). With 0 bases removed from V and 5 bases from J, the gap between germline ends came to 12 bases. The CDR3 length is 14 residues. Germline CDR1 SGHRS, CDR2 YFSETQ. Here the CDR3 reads CASSLGQGGNEQYF. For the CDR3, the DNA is TGCGCCAGCAGCTTGGGGCAGGGAGGAAACGAGCAGTACTTC.

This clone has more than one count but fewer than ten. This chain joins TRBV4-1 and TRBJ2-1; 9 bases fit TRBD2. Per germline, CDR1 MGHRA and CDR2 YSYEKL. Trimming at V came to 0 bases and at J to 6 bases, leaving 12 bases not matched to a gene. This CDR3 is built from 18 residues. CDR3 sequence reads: CASSQDWAASGIRNEQFF. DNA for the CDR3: TGCGCCAGCAGCCAAGATTGGGCGGCTAGCGGGATCCGCAATGAGCAGTTCTTC.

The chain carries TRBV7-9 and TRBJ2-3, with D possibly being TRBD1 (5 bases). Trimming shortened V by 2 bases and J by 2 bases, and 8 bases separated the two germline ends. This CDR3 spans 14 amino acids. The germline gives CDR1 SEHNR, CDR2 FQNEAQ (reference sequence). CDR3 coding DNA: TGTGCCAGCAGCTTAAAACAGGTCACAGATACGCAGTATTTT. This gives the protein CASSLKQVTDTQYF.

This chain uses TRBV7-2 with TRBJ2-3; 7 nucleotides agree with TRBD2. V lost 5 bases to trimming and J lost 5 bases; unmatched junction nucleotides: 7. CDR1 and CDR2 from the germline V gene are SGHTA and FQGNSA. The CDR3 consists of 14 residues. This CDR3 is CASSPTSWEDTQYF. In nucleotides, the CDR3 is TGTGCCAGCAGCCCGACTAGCTGGGAAGATACGCAGTATTTT. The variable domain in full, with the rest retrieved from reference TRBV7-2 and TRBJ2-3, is GAGVSQSPSNKVTEKGKDVELRCDPISGHTALYWYRQSLGQGLEFLIYFQGNSAPDKSGLPSDRFSAERTGGSVSTLTIQRTQQEDSAVYLCASSPTSWEDTQYFGPGTRLTVL.

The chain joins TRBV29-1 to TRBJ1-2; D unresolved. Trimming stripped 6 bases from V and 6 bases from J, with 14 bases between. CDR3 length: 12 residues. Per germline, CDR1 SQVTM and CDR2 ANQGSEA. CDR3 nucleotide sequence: TGCAGCGTCCAAACACCAACTAATGGCTACACCTTC. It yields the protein CSVQTPTNGYTF.

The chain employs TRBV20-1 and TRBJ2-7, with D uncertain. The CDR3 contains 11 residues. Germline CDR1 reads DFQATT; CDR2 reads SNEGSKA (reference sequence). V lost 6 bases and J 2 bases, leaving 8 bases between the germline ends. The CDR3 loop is CSASEAYEQYF. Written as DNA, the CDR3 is TGCAGTGCGAGCGAGGCCTACGAGCAGTACTTC.

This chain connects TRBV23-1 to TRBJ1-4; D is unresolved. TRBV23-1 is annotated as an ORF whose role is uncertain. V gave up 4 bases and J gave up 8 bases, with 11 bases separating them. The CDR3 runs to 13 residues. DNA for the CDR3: TGCGCCAGCAGTCCGGGGAGTGGAGAAAAACTGTTTTTT. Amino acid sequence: CASSPGSGEKLFF.

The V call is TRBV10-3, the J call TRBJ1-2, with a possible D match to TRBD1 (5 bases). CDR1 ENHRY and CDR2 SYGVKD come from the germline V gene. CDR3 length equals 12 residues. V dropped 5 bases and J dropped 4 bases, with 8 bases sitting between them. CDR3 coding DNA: TGTGCCATCAGTTTGGGGGGCTATGGCTACACCTTC. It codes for CAISLGGYGYTF.

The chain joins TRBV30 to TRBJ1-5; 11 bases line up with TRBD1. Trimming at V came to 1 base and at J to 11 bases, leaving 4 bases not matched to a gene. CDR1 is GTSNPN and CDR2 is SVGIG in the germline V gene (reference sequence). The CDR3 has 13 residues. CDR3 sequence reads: CAWSARDRGAQHF. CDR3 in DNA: TGTGCCTGGAGTGCCCGGGACAGGGGGGCCCAGCATTTT.

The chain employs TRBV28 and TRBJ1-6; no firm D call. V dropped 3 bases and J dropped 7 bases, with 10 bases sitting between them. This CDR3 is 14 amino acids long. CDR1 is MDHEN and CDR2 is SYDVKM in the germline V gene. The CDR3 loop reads CASSLVEPNSPLHF. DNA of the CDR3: TGTGCCAGCAGTTTGGTAGAACCAAATTCACCCCTCCACTTT.